This T cell receptor beta chain was sequenced in a study of blood T cell repertoires in COVID-19. Study-wide background: Samples came from the United States, Italy and Spain, spanning acute and convalescent COVID-19. Sample material is recorded as cDNA or gDNA derived from T cells, B-cell-depleted T cells, or PBMCs.

The J segment lost 5 bases and the V segment lost 7 bases, leaving 4 bases of the junction unmatched. CDR1 and CDR2 (germline): MNHEY, SVGAGI. This CDR3 spans 13 amino acids. Authors' data handling: Amplified reference gene primers provided the basis for estimating nucleated cell counts. Data came from immunoSEQ multiplex PCR; TCRdb stores just in-frame clones and leaves some out. The V and J calls and the clone size are those of that table, but D and trimming were determined from the DNA. In the table there are more than 200,000 clones, around 80% of which are singletons. What was sequenced was peripheral blood. This receptor was identified in a man between 60 and 70 years old with acute or convalescent COVID-19. This chain joins TRBV6-5 and TRBJ2-1; 8 nucleotides agree with TRBD2. The CDR3 DNA reads as TGTGCCAGCAAGAAGACTAGCGACAATGAGCAGTTCTTC. Its translation: CASKKTSDNEQFF.